This T cell receptor beta chain originates from a study of OX40 agonist ivuxolimab in advanced cancers. Regarding the research as a whole: Ivuxolimab was a fully human IgG2 agonistic monoclonal antibody targeting the costimulatory receptor OX40 (CD134). Intravenous ivuxolimab was administered to patients every 2 weeks at six dose levels: 0.01, 0.1, 0.3, 1.5, 3 and 10 mg/kg. Among the approximately 50 dose-escalation patients, 19 had hepatocellular carcinoma, about 15 melanoma, 9 renal cell carcinoma and 9 head and neck cancer. The dose-escalation cohort was 82.7% male with a mean age of approximately 60 years, ranging from roughly 20 to 80. Patients were allowed to have had prior anti-PD-1, anti-PD-L1 or anti-CTLA-4 therapy, and 40% of the dose-escalation patients had been treated with checkpoint inhibitors. Partial responses occurred in three dose-escalation patients, of whom one had hepatocellular carcinoma and two had cutaneous melanoma. Peripheral TCRbeta sequencing was intended to test whether TCR sequence diversity was altered and clonal T-cell expansion was caused by ivuxolimab. The monotherapy dose-escalation portion (N ≈ 50 patients) of the phase I ivuxolimab trial is reported in the paper.

To note about this clone: The specificity of this receptor is unknown. There are no base qualities to consult, and no much larger clone falls within one base.

The germline V gene encodes CDR1 LGHNT and CDR2 FRNRAP. V and J are trimmed by 2 bases and 5 bases, and the gene matches miss 16 bases of the junction. The CDR3 goes from the cysteine to the phenylalanine over 18 residues. Just CDR3 DNA is preserved here, 54 bases in frame from base 1. Study-wide findings and limitations: Low levels of normalized T-cell clonal expansion were also seen in some patients who did not respond. Partial responders in the 0.1-3.0 mg/kg groups had among the lowest normalized peripheral clonal expansion, especially among CD8+ T cells. Which antigens the clonally expanded peripheral T cells were specific for was not determined. After ivuxolimab, expanded clones were on average more numerous among CD8+ T cells than among CD4+ T cells. At doses of 0.1 to 3.0 mg/kg, clonal expansion of both CD4+ and CD8+ blood T cells was observed from baseline to week 6.

The trial excluded patients who had a history of autoimmune disease or who were on systemic immunosuppression. Peripheral blood for TCR sequencing was collected from all dose cohorts at baseline, on cycle 4 day 1, and on cycle 7 day 1. The samples were taken from a phase I, first-in-human, multicenter, open-label dose-escalation trial of ivuxolimab. Adults with locally advanced or metastatic melanoma, renal cell carcinoma, hepatocellular carcinoma or head and neck squamous cell carcinoma were enrolled in the trial. Before TCR sequencing, CD4+ and CD8+ T cells were separately sorted from peripheral blood. Genomic DNA was extracted from sorted cells for sequencing of the TCRbeta CDR3 region. The immunoSEQ Assay was used to sequence the TCRbeta CDR3 regions. TCRdb carries this immuneACCESS record with in-frame sequences only. Its versions omit some clonotypes, under half of them owing to an unresolved V gene in the studies checked, with the rest unexplained. Counted in this sample were about 62,000 clones; approximately 86% of them appeared once. The ten top clones hold approximately 4.8% of the sample.

This clonotype was sampled from an adult with an advanced solid tumor such as melanoma, head and neck, liver or kidney cancer. The input for sequencing was CD4+ or CD8+ T cells sorted from blood, taken in a trial of the OX40 agonist ivuxolimab. In this chain, TRBV12-5 is recombined with TRBJ2-5, and 8 junctional nucleotides match TRBD2. CDR3 loop: CASGLTQTGLAFGETQYF. The bases read TGTGCTAGTGGTTTGACACAGACAGGACTAGCTTTTGGGGAGACCCAGTACTTC.